This TCR beta chain is drawn from a study of identical twins. Overall study findings and caveats: Invariant populations such as MAIT and iNKT cells could partly muddle zero-insertion analyses. Researchers reported excess low generation probability among twin-shared out-of-frame alpha sequences.

This clonotype came up once. Its cognate antigen is unknown. Germline CDR1 and CDR2: KGHDR and SFDVKD. CDR3 length equals 16 residues. V lost 3 bases and J lost 3; bases outside the gene matches: 6. A universal primer binding site was introduced by template switching. The final cDNA contained unique molecular identifiers. One entry per CDR3 protein, called by TCRdb with MiXCR from the 5' RACE reads. The sample lists under 350,000 distinct CDR3 sequences, 7.5% to 9.5% occurring once. The same sample was also used in a study of yellow fever vaccine responses in identical twins. That report notes: Reportedly, twins' vaccine T cell responses looked partly convergent and partly personalized.

The chain is built from TRBV24-1 and TRBJ2-2; 7 bases match TRBD1. The TCR originated in a woman between 18 and 29 years old in good health. Sequences were obtained from CD8+ T cells sorted from blood. The CDR3: CATSDRLGQHTGELFF. The CDR3 DNA follows: TGTGCCACCAGTGATCGCCTGGGACAGCACACCGGGGAGCTGTTTTTT.